This T cell receptor beta chain derives from a study of blood T cell repertoires in COVID-19. In germline, CDR1 is SGHKS, CDR2 YYEKEE (reference sequence). The CDR3 totals 15 residues. Trimming took off 0 bases at V and 0 bases at J, with 7 bases between the two ends. Clones were sequenced by immunoSEQ multiplex PCR, and TCRdb holds only the in-frame ones, with some missing. The data show hundreds of thousands of clones, roughly 89% seen once. The chain has TRBV5-5 and TRBJ1-3, with D uncertain. The sequenced sample was PBMCs or T cells enriched from blood (not recorded which). This TCR was recovered from a woman in her twenties or thirties with acute COVID-19. The CDR3, as DNA: TGTGCCAGCAGCTTGGAGGCGGTCTCTGGAAACACCATATATTTT. Amino acids: CASSLEAVSGNTIYF.